The sequence of this T cell receptor (beta chain) was determined in a study of monozygotic twins with inflammatory bowel disease. Study-level points and caveats: IBD patients share fewer clonotypes with other people than healthy twins do, especially with disease activity.

Per the germline V gene, CDR1 is SGHAT and CDR2 is FQNNGV. The CDR3 runs 19 residues. TCRdb reprocessed the 5' RACE reads, with one entry per CDR3 protein and no DNA. The sample shows a few hundred thousand distinct CDR3 sequences, and approximately 2.3% sits with its ten largest clones. About this clonotype: What it recognizes is unknown.

The chain is built from TRBV11-2 and TRBJ2-5; TCRdb outputs TRBD2, but without DNA this stays unchecked. The TCR originated in a human donor with ulcerative colitis or Crohn's disease, or a healthy co-twin of an affected twin (not recorded which). Material for sequencing was blood. The CDR3 here is CASSDERLGGLVGMETQYF. Variable domain in full (rest from reference TRBV11-2 and TRBJ2-5): EAGVAQSPRYKIIEKRQSVAFWCNPISGHATLYWYQQILGQGPKLLIQFQNNGVVDDSQLPKDRFSAERLKGVDSTLKIQPAKLEDSAVYLCASSDERLGGLVGMETQYFGPGTRLLVL.